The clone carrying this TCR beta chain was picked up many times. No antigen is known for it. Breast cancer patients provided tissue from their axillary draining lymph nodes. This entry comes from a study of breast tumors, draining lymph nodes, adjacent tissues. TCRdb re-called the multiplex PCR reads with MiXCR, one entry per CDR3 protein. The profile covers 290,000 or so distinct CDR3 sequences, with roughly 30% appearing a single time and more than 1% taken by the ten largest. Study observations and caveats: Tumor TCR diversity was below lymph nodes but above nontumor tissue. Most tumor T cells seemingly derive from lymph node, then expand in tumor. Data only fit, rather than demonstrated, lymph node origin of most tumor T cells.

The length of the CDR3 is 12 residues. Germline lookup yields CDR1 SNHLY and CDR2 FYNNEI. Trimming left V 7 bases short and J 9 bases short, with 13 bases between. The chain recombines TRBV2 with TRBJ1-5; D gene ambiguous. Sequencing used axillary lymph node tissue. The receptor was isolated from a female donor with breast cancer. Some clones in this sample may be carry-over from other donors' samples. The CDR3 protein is CASMASSRPQHF. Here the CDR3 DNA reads TGTGCCAGCATGGCAAGCTCGAGGCCCCAGCATTTT.